The 19 T cell receptor beta chains in this list originate from one sample, sequenced in a study of T cell responses to AZD1222 COVID-19 vaccine. Produced via immunoSEQ multiplex PCR; TCRdb's table is partial and in-frame only. The data show 160,000 or so clones, with almost 90% seen just once and around 5.9% held by the top ten. Sequenced here: peripheral blood, sampled on day 0 of AZD1222 vaccination. Receptor source: an adult in good health.

This clone was counted between two and nine times. This rearrangement joins TRBV18 to TRBJ2-2; possibly TRBD1 or TRBD2 for D (6 bases each). Germline V gene data show CDR1 as KGHSH and CDR2 as LQKENI. V was pared by 5 bases and J by 5 bases, with 27 bases between. The CDR3 is made up of 19 amino acids. The CDR3 loop reads CASSFNTAGGLASTGELFF. The CDR3 coding sequence is TGTGCCAGCTCATTCAATACGGCCGGGGGCCTCGCCTCTACCGGGGAGCTGTTTTTT.

The chain is built from TRBV20-1 and TRBJ1-6, with D uncertain. The CDR3 is 16 residues long. V was shortened by 3 bases and J by 0 bases, with 12 bases between the two germline ends. Germline lookup yields CDR1 DFQATT and CDR2 SNEGSKA (reference sequence). CDR3 sequence (DNA): TGCAGTGCTAGTTTCAGACCTAGCTCCTATAATTCACCCCTCCACTTT. Protein sequence: CSASFRPSSYNSPLHF.

The J gene is TRBJ1-4, the V gene TRBV29-1; D call uncertain. This CDR3 has 14 amino acids. V lost 0 bases, J lost 8 bases, and 13 bases lay in between. In germline, CDR1 is SQVTM, CDR2 ANQGSEA. The CDR3 nucleotides are TGCAGCGTTGAAGACGACCTAGTAGGGGAAAAACTGTTTTTT. Translation gives CSVEDDLVGEKLFF.

The chain uses TRBV28 and TRBJ1-6; D gene uncertain. V gave up 6 bases and J gave up 0 bases, with 15 bases separating them. The CDR3 length is 17 residues. Per germline, CDR1 MDHEN and CDR2 SYDVKM. The CDR3 loop is CASRGNGLHSYNSPLHF. Written as DNA, the CDR3 is TGTGCCAGCAGAGGAAATGGACTGCACTCCTATAATTCACCCCTCCACTTT.

The chain combines TRBV7-2 with TRBJ2-5; D gene unclear. CDR1 and CDR2 (germline): SGHTA, FQGNSA. Trimming took off 1 base at V and 1 base at J, with 7 bases between the two ends. CDR3 length: 14 residues. For the CDR3, the DNA is TGTGCCAGCAGCTTAGGGCTAGTCCAAGAGACCCAGTACTTC. Translating gives CASSLGLVQETQYF.

This sequence joins TRBV6-5 and TRBJ2-7; perhaps D is TRBD1 or TRBD2 (6 bases each). Germline V gene lookup returns CDR1 MNHEY and CDR2 SVGAGI. Trimming took 5 bases from V and 5 from J, leaving 10 bases between them. CDR3 length: 12 residues. CDR3 DNA: TGTGCCAGCAGTAAGGGGGGCCACGAGCAGTACTTC. This gives the protein CASSKGGHEQYF.

A few counts support this clone. The chain joins TRBV28 to TRBJ2-7; D assignment may be TRBD1 or TRBD2 (6 bases each). The CDR3 runs to 14 residues. Germline loops: CDR1 MDHEN, CDR2 SYDVKM. With 6 bases removed from V and 3 bases from J, the gap between germline ends came to 15 bases. The CDR3 bases are TGTGCCAGCAGGGCAACGGGGGCTCTCTACGAGCAGTACTTC. Translated, it gives CASRATGALYEQYF.

The chain uses TRBV9 and TRBJ1-2, with TRBD1 identical over 11 bases. After removal of 4 bases from V and 4 bases from J, the junction contained 6 bases not matched to a gene. Germline lookup yields CDR1 SGDLS and CDR2 YYNGEE. This CDR3 is 15 amino acids long. The CDR3: CASSIVGTGGYGYTF. CDR3 DNA sequence: TGTGCCAGCAGCATCGTCGGGACAGGGGGCTATGGCTACACCTTC.

J is TRBJ2-7 and V is TRBV5-1; D gene ambiguous. V was clipped by 2 bases and J by 0 bases, with 0 bases between them. The CDR3 loop spans 11 amino acids. The V gene's germline CDR1 is SGHRS and CDR2 YFSETQ. CDR3 sequence (DNA): TGCGCCAGCAGCTTCTCCTACGAGCAGTACTTC. Protein sequence: CASSFSYEQYF.

The CDR3 DNA sequence: TGTGCCAGCAGTTACGCCCCGGGACAGGGAATAACTCAAGCGTGGGAGCAGTACTTC. It codes for CASSYAPGQGITQAWEQYF. The chain employs TRBV6-7 and TRBJ2-7, with 9 bases lining up with TRBD1. TRBV6-7 is an open reading frame, and its role is uncertain. J was trimmed by 7 bases and V by 2 bases; bases with no gene match: 21. The CDR3 sequence is 19 residues long.

The V and J genes are TRBV7-2 and TRBJ1-2; D uncertain. Looked up from germline, CDR1 is SGHTA and CDR2 is FQGNSA. This CDR3 has 15 amino acids. Trimming removed 1 base from V and 0 bases from J, with 9 bases in between. The CDR3 here is CASSLGPPANYGYTF. Written as DNA, the CDR3 is TGTGCCAGCAGCTTAGGCCCTCCAGCTAACTATGGCTACACCTTC.

The CDR3 region has the DNA TGTGCCAGCAGTCCCTCGGGACAGGTGAACACTGAAGCTTTCTTT. This codes for CASSPSGQVNTEAFF. The genes are TRBV27 and TRBJ1-1; TRBD1 matches at 8 bases. This CDR3 has 15 amino acids. Germline CDR1 reads MNHEY; CDR2 reads SMNVEV (reference sequence). The J segment lost 0 bases and the V segment lost 5 bases, leaving 5 bases of the junction unmatched.

V and J are TRBV6-5 and TRBJ2-5; D might be TRBD2 (5 bases). CDR1 MNHEY and CDR2 SVGAGI come from the germline V gene. The CDR3 consists of 14 residues. The V end lost 6 bases, the J end lost 0 bases, and 11 bases lay between the germline ends. The CDR3 region has the DNA TGTGCCAGCAGCCGTACTAGGAACCAAGAGACCCAGTACTTC. Translated: CASSRTRNQETQYF.

The chain employs TRBV5-1 and TRBJ2-5, with D perhaps matching TRBD1 (5 bases). Germline values: CDR1 SGHRS, CDR2 YFSETQ. Trimming left V 3 bases short and J 2 bases short, with 11 bases between. The CDR3 has 14 residues. The CDR3 spells CASSYQGDQETQYF. The CDR3 nucleotides read TGCGCCAGCAGCTACCAGGGCGATCAAGAGACCCAGTACTTC. The variable domain in full, completed from reference TRBV5-1 and TRBJ2-5, reads KAGVTQTPRYLIKTRGQQVTLSCSPISGHRSVSWYQQTPGQGLQFLFEYFSETQRNKGNFPGRFSGRQFSNSRSEMNVSTLELGDSALYLCASSYQGDQETQYFGPGTRLLVL.

The chain employs TRBV5-8 and TRBJ1-2; 7 bases line up with TRBD1. The CDR3 consists of 17 residues. Trimming at V came to 4 bases and at J to 1 base, leaving 13 bases not matched to a gene. Looked up from germline, CDR1 is SGHTS and CDR2 is YDEGEE. CDR3 bases: TGTGCCAGCAGCATTACCAGGGACAGCCTTTTTAACTATGGCTACACCTTC. Translated, it gives CASSITRDSLFNYGYTF.

The chain uses TRBV6-8 and TRBJ1-5; D uncertain. Germline lookup yields CDR1 MNHGY and CDR2 SAAAGT. The CDR3 loop spans 17 amino acids. Trimming took off 0 bases at V and 0 bases at J, with 12 bases between the two ends. CDR3 protein: CASSYSFRGSSNQPQHF. CDR3 in DNA: TGTGCCAGCAGTTACTCGTTTCGGGGAAGTAGCAATCAGCCCCAGCATTTT.

CDR3 sequence (DNA): TGTGCCAGCAGAACGGAGTGGGACAGGGGGCTGTATGGCTACACCTTC. Its protein product is CASRTEWDRGLYGYTF. V gene TRBV27 combines with J gene TRBJ1-2; TRBD1 matches 12 bases. The trim removed 6 bases at V and 5 bases at J, leaving 10 bases unmatched. CDR1 is MNHEY, CDR2 SMNVEV, per germline (reference sequence). The CDR3 covers 16 residues.

V usage is TRBV7-8 and J usage is TRBJ1-1; D gene uncertain. The CDR3 runs to 15 residues. Trimming pared 1 base from V and 2 bases from J, leaving 11 bases between. Germline V gene lookup returns CDR1 SGHVS and CDR2 FQNEAQ. The CDR3 DNA sequence: TGTGCCAGCAGCTTAGTTGGAGGTGTAAACACTGAAGCTTTCTTT. It yields the protein CASSLVGGVNTEAFF.

V and J are TRBV3-1 (or the pseudogene TRBV3-2) and TRBJ1-6; 8 nucleotides align to TRBD1. V lost 4 bases, J lost 9 bases, and 5 bases stayed unmatched. Germline CDR1 and CDR2: LGHDT and YNNKEL (reference sequence). The CDR3 sequence is 14 residues long. Here the CDR3 DNA reads TGTGCCAGCAGCCCATCGACAGGGGTTTCACCCCTCCACTTT. As protein: CASSPSTGVSPLHF.